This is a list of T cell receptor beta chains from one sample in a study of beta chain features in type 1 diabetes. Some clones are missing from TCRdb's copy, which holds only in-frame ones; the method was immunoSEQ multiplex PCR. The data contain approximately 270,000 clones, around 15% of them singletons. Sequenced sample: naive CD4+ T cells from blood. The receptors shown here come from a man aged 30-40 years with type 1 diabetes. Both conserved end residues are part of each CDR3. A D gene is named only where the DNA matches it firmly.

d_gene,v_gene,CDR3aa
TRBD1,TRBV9,CASSGTGTGGTKDTQYF
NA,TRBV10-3,CAISDVGDSYEQYF
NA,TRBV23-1,CASSPVQETQYF
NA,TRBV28,CASSRVQETQYF
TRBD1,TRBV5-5,CASSVAVQGEDEQYF
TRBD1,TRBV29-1,CSVGTGGLGQPQHF
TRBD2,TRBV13,CASSPLGTGRGYNEQFF
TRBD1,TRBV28,CASSSTGGRGHYEQYF
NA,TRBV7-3,CASSPGDKNVDIQYF
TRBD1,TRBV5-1,CASSLGGYEQFF
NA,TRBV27,CASSSQFWSGELFF
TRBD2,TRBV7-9,CASILTGEGSKQFF
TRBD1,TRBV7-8,CASSYIRDRDSEAFF
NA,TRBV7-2,CASSLVTRYEQYF
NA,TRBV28,CATTDGYTNTGELFF
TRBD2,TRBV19,CASSGSGKPTGELFF
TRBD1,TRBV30,CAWSKTGSIEQYF
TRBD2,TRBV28,CASSSGGPKDTQYF
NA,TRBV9,CASSGSQYTGELFF
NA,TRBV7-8,CASSSQVGNTEAFF
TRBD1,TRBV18,CASSPGTANYGYTF
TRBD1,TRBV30,CAWAKGQAYTGELFF
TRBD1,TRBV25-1,CASQGTGYNEQFF
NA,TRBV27,CASSSTLRSIIAVQYF
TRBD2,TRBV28,CASREYGLAGGPSGTDTQYF
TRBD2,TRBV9,CASSVGSSGNTDTQYF
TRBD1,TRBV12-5,CASGNFTGAPRYGYTF
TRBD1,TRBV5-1,CASTGGANYGYTF
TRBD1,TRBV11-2,CASSLRIGTGNFMNTEAFF
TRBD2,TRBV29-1,CSVAVSGNTDTQYF